This T cell receptor beta chain was obtained from a study of shared clonotypes between healthy human individuals. CD45RO-negative, CCR7-selected cells formed the naive CD8 fraction, which excluded terminally differentiated effector memory CD45RA+ cells. Measured with immunoSEQ multiplex PCR; TCRdb has only the in-frame clones, and not every one. The sample consists of about 580,000 clones, 95% to 98% of them appearing once. The count of this clone is one. The CDR3 is made up of 15 amino acids. Germline CDR1 is MNHEY and CDR2 is SVGAGI. The V and J ends lost 4 bases and 0 bases, in that order; junction bases with no gene match: 5.

The TCR sequence derives from a man younger than 40 in good health. V and J are TRBV6-5 and TRBJ2-5; 7 bases align to TRBD1. The sequenced sample consisted of naive CD8+ T cells sorted from blood. The CDR3 protein is CASSWTGLYQETQYF. CDR3 coding DNA: TGTGCCAGCAGTTGGACAGGACTGTACCAAGAGACCCAGTACTTC.